This T cell receptor beta chain appears in the sequencing data of a study of shared clonotypes between healthy human individuals. Overall study findings and caveats: Although depth was large, rarefaction showed that sequencing of the sorted subsets was incomplete.

In its sample, this clone was seen once. Its antigen is currently unknown. Repertoires were generated with immunoSEQ multiplex PCR, while TCRdb's copy carries only in-frame clones and drops some. The sample contains fewer than 2.5 million clones, 93% of which appear only once. Germline V gene data show CDR1 as SGHRS and CDR2 as YFSETQ. V lost 3 bases to trimming and J lost 5 bases, with 17 bases between them. The CDR3 has 15 residues. Sample: naive CD4+ T cells from PBMCs. The subset denotes: CD45RA+ positively selected. J is TRBJ1-2 and V is TRBV5-1; D is perhaps TRBD1 (5 bases). This clonotype was sampled from a man between 18 and 35 years old in good health. Some clones in this sample may be carry-over from other donors' samples. CDR3 sequence reads: CASSSGLSLQYGYTF. Here the CDR3 DNA reads TGCGCCAGCAGCTCGGGACTGAGTCTCCAGTATGGCTACACCTTC.